This T cell receptor beta chain derives from a study of response to subunit inactivated influenza vaccine. TCRdb analysed the RT-PCR reads with MiXCR anew, one entry per CDR3 protein. Among about 620,000 distinct CDR3 sequences listed, over 9.5% were seen once. Germline loops: CDR1 LGHNA, CDR2 YNFKEQ. The CDR3 extends over 16 amino acids. Notes on this clonotype: It may be a read error: a sequence one base away is much more abundant.

This rearrangement joins TRBV4-2 to TRBJ2-7, with D perhaps TRBD2 (5 bases). The closer fit of TRBJ2-1 to the DNA end suggests the J call may be wrong. The source material was PBMCs from blood, sampled on the day of vaccination. The sequence came from a man aged 50-59 years who received an inactivated influenza vaccine. In nucleotides, the CDR3 is TGTGCCAGCAGCCAAGATGTCGCGGAGGTTGGCTACGAGCAGTTCTTC. Its translation is CASSQDVAEVGYEQFF.